This T cell receptor beta chain was captured in a study of post-analysis software for immune sequencing data. Study-wide context: Multiple sclerosis in the patients followed relapsing-remitting, secondary progressive and progressive-relapsing courses.

cDNA libraries for TCR beta contained unique molecular identifiers. Some 500,000 cDNA molecules were obtained per 1 to 10 million input T cells. MiXCR, applied by TCRdb to the PCR reads, yields one record per CDR3 protein. The table records hundreds of thousands of distinct CDR3 sequences, roughly 50% of them present only once. The germline V gene has CDR1 LGHNA and CDR2 YNFKEQ. The CDR3 has 15 amino acids. On this clonotype itself: The antigen remains unidentified.

Whole-study findings and limits: Significantly lower normalized Chao1 diversity was found in patients with multiple sclerosis relative to controls. Roughly five TRBV segments, including TRBV5-6, TRBV5-1 and TRBV20-1, were more frequent in patients than controls. Samples prepared in the same batch strongly co-clustered by F measure.

The TCR was taken from a girl aged 5 to 17 with multiple sclerosis. The chain joins TRBV4-2 to TRBJ2-1; 7 positions agree with TRBD2. The assigned J gene may be wrong: the sequence end matches TRBJ2-7 better. The sample comprised blood. In DNA form, the CDR3 reads TGTGCCAGCGCTTCAGGGAGCGGGAACTACAATGAGCAGTACTTC. Amino acid sequence: CASASGSGNYNEQYF.